The 13 T cell receptor beta chains below come from one sample, sequenced in a study of cytomegalovirus exposure and HLA in healthy donors. Researchers ran the PCR with 60 Vbeta and 13 Jbeta primers. Profiled with immunoSEQ multiplex PCR; TCRdb holds only in-frame clones, not every one. The sample holds over 80,000 clones, 65% to 85% seen once. The sample was PBMCs. These receptors were taken from a woman in her 70s in good health and CMV-seropositive.

The chain uses TRBV28 and TRBJ1-4; TRBD1 might be the D (6 bases). Germline V CDR1 and CDR2: MDHEN, SYDVKM. Trimming took off 6 bases at V and 4 bases at J, with 27 bases between the two ends. The CDR3 sequence is 19 residues long. CDR3 nucleotides: TGTGCCAGCAGAACCTCGGAGGCAGGGTGGAGAGGGGGTAATGAAAAACTGTTTTTT. Its translation: CASRTSEAGWRGGNEKLFF.

The V call is TRBV2, the J call TRBJ1-5; TRBD1 matches at 9 bases. The CDR3 length is 13 residues. CDR1 SNHLY and CDR2 FYNNEI come from the germline V gene. Germline trimming cut 6 bases from V and 5 bases from J; bases unmatched to any gene: 2. The CDR3 sequence: CASRGQGYQPQHF. The CDR3 DNA is TGTGCCAGCAGGGGACAGGGCTATCAGCCCCAGCATTTT.

This chain connects TRBV10-1 to TRBJ2-1; TRBD1 aligns across 11 bases. V dropped 0 bases and J dropped 8; count of bases not matched to a gene: 6. Germline lookup yields CDR1 WNHNN and CDR2 SYGVQD (reference sequence). CDR3 length: 16 residues. In DNA, the CDR3 is TGCGCCAGCAGTGAGTCCGGGGGACAGGGGGGTCATGAGCAGTTCTTC. Its protein product is CASSESGGQGGHEQFF.

The chain joins TRBV18 to TRBJ2-5, with 7 nucleotides matching TRBD1. CDR1 and CDR2 from the germline V gene are KGHSH and LQKENI. V shed 6 bases, J shed 2 bases, and the junction held 6 bases outside the gene matches. The CDR3 sequence is 14 residues long. The CDR3: CASSSTGNQETQYF. The DNA for the CDR3 is TGTGCCAGCTCTTCGACAGGGAATCAAGAGACCCAGTACTTC.

The V call is TRBV29-1, the J call TRBJ1-2; possibly TRBD1 for D (5 bases). Germline CDR1 reads SQVTM; CDR2 reads ANQGSEA. V shed 4 bases and J shed 4 bases, with 16 bases lying between them. The CDR3 contains 14 residues. The CDR3 DNA follows: TGCAGCGTTGCGGAGGAGGGGAGGCCCTATGGCTACACCTTC. Its protein is CSVAEEGRPYGYTF. The whole variable domain, remainder taken from reference TRBV29-1 and TRBJ1-2, is SAVISQKPSRDICQRGTSLTIQCQVDSQVTMMFWYRQQPGQSLTLIATANQGSEATYESGFVIDKFPISRPNLTFSTLTVSNMSPEDSSIYLCSVAEEGRPYGYTFGSGTRLTVV.

A note on this clone: The junction departs from germline at one end; a sequencing error may be responsible. This chain joins TRBV4-1 and TRBJ1-1; possibly TRBD1 for D (6 bases). The CDR3 is 14 amino acids. From germline, CDR1 is MGHRA and CDR2 YSYEKL. The CDR3 DNA follows: TGTGCCAGCAGCTACGGGTCAGGGGTAAGTGAAGCTTTCTTT. It specifies CASSYGSGVSEAFF.

The J gene is TRBJ2-3, the V gene TRBV7-9; the match to TRBD1 covers 7 bases. CDR1 and CDR2 from the germline V gene are SEHNR and FQNEAQ (reference sequence). This CDR3 is 15 amino acids long. The ends lost 6 bases at V and 2 bases at J; junction bases unmatched: 8. The CDR3 DNA reads TGTGCCAGCAGGGAACCGGGACAGTTCACAGATACGCAGTATTTT. Translating it yields CASREPGQFTDTQYF. Together with reference TRBV7-9 and TRBJ2-3, the CDR3 gives the full variable domain: DTGVSQNPRHKITKRGQNVTFRCDPISEHNRLYWYRQTLGQGPEFLTYFQNEAQLEKSRLLSDRFSAERPKGSFSTLEIQRTEQGDSAMYLCASREPGQFTDTQYFGPGTRLTVL.

This clone has a handful of counts. CDR3 bases: TGTGCTAGTGGTTTGGGGATAAGGACAGGGAACAATGAGCAGTTCTTC. This encodes CASGLGIRTGNNEQFF. The chain links TRBV12-5 to TRBJ2-1; TRBD1 matches at 8 bases. The CDR3 runs 16 residues. Trimming at V came to 1 base and at J to 5 bases, leaving 7 bases not matched to a gene. Germline V lookup: CDR1 LGHNT, CDR2 FRNRAP.

The gene calls are TRBV5-1 and TRBJ2-7; 7 bases map to TRBD1. Germline CDR1 and CDR2: SGHRS and YFSETQ. The V gene end was trimmed by 3 bases and the J gene end by 0 bases; junction bases not matched to a gene: 6. CDR3 length equals 15 residues. The CDR3 DNA is TGCGCCAGCAGCTCTGGACAGGCATTCTCCTACGAGCAGTACTTC. It specifies CASSSGQAFSYEQYF.

CDR3 bases: TGTGCCAGCAGCTTGTGGCCGGCTGCGAGGGGCTACACCTTC. Its translation: CASSLWPAARGYTF. This chain links TRBV5-6 with TRBJ1-2; no definite D call. The V gene's germline CDR1 is SGHDT and CDR2 YYEEEE. This CDR3 has 14 amino acids. V lost 1 base to trimming and J lost 8 bases, with 15 bases between them. Combining the CDR3 with reference TRBV5-6 and TRBJ1-2 gives the whole variable domain DAGVTQSPTHLIKTRGQQVTLRCSPKSGHDTVSWYQQALGQGPQFIFQYYEEEERQRGNFPDRFSGHQFPNYSSELNVNALLLGDSALYLCASSLWPAARGYTFGSGTRLTVV.

The J gene is TRBJ2-2, the V gene TRBV5-1, with a weak D call TRBD1 (6 bases). This CDR3 comprises 15 residues. Germline CDR1 and CDR2: SGHRS and YFSETQ. The V and J ends lost 1 base and 3 bases respectively, with 10 bases between them. This CDR3 reads CASSLWAGDTGELFF. CDR3 DNA: TGCGCCAGCAGCTTGTGGGCAGGGGACACCGGGGAGCTGTTTTTT.

This clone was observed a few times. The rearrangement links TRBV7-8 to TRBJ1-2; 12 nucleotides align to TRBD1. This CDR3 spans 14 amino acids. Germline V gives CDR1 SGHVS, CDR2 FQNEAQ. The V gene end was trimmed by 6 bases and the J gene end by 4 bases; junction bases not matched to a gene: 3. The chain's CDR3 is CASRGTGGGYGYTF. Written as DNA, the CDR3 is TGTGCCAGCAGGGGGACAGGGGGCGGCTATGGCTACACCTTC. Full variable domain (remainder filled in from reference TRBV7-8 and TRBJ1-2): GAGVSQSPRYKVAKRGQDVALRCDPISGHVSLFWYQQALGQGPEFLTYFQNEAQLDKSGLPSDRFFAERPEGSVSTLKIQRTQQEDSAVYLCASRGTGGGYGYTFGSGTRLTVV.

The chain uses TRBV27 and TRBJ1-5; 10 bases align to TRBD1. The germline gives CDR1 MNHEY, CDR2 SMNVEV (reference sequence). CDR3 size: 14 residues. The V segment lost 6 bases and the J segment 4 bases; nucleotides outside the gene matches: 3. Written as DNA, the CDR3 is TGTGCCAGCAGGTTGGGACAGGGGAATCAGCCCCAGCATTTT. Encoded protein: CASRLGQGNQPQHF.